This TCR beta chain is from a study of regulatory T cells in long-lasting Graves disease. On the study more broadly: To qualify as persistent, Graves' disease required over 5 years of antithyroid drugs with positive TSH receptor antibodies.

This CDR3 has 14 amino acids. The J segment lost 3 bases and the V segment lost 1 base, leaving 3 bases of the junction unmatched. Noted time point: persistent/refractory GD, antithyroid drugs over 5 years with positive TRAb. RNA isolated from PBMCs was used to make the TCR library. Doctors identified Graves' disease using the American Thyroid Association guidelines. CDR3 regions were amplified by Arm-PCR using iRepertoire HTBI primers to build TCR beta libraries. Each CDR3 protein gets one entry after TCRdb re-called the multiplex PCR reads with MiXCR. The profile shows 300,000 to 500,000 distinct CDR3 sequences, about a fifth of them singletons. There are many counts of this clonotype. Its specificity is not known. Findings of the study overall: Persistent Graves' patients showed less TCR diversity than newly diagnosed patients showed. Among persistent patients, a larger number of public clonotypes were shared (roughly 2,700) than among newly diagnosed patients (roughly 970).

The V call is TRBV12-3 or TRBV12-4, the J call TRBJ2-7; 7 nucleotides agree with TRBD1. The sequencing used peripheral blood mononuclear cells (PBMCs), collected when the disease was refractory, from a patient treated with antithyroid drugs. This receptor was taken from a female donor with Graves disease. CDR3 in DNA: TGTGCCAGCAGTTTAGAGACAGGGAACTACGAGCAGTACTTC. Translating it yields CASSLETGNYEQYF.